The 29 T cell receptor beta chains in this list originate from one sample, sequenced in a study of technical replicates of blood from a handful of donors (dated by TCRdb to about 2017). The library was obtained by the immunoSEQ multiplex PCR assay. As stored in TCRdb, this immuneACCESS dataset retains in-frame rearrangements with V and J assigned. A fraction of the clones does not appear; measured against another copy, unresolved V genes explain less than half of the discrepancy, and the remainder lacks a known reason. The sample contains about 100,000 clones, roughly 95% of them found a single time. Approximately 0.22% of the sample lies in the top ten. The sequenced sample was T cells isolated from PBMCs. Receptor source: a human donor in good health.

The chain joins TRBV9 to TRBJ2-1; no definite D call. The CDR3 length is 17 residues. Germline assignment: CDR1 SGDLS and CDR2 YYNGEE. The V gene lost 0 bases and the J gene lost 0 bases, with 13 bases spanning the gap. CDR3 nucleotides: TGTGCCAGCAGCGTAGGCGTAGTCACTTACTCCTACAATGAGCAGTTCTTC. Translating gives CASSVGVVTYSYNEQFF. Together with reference TRBV9 and TRBJ2-1, the CDR3 gives the full variable domain: DSGVTQTPKHLITATGQRVTLRCSPRSGDLSVYWYQQSLDQGLQFLIQYYNGEERAKGNILERFSAQQFPDLHSELNLSSLELGDSALYFCASSVGVVTYSYNEQFFGPGTRLTVL.

The chain uses TRBV5-1 and TRBJ2-2; TRBD2 matches 8 bases. The V gene end was trimmed by 0 bases and the J gene end by 0 bases; junction bases not matched to a gene: 1. The germline V gene has CDR1 SGHRS and CDR2 YFSETQ. The CDR3 loop spans 16 amino acids. For the CDR3, the DNA is TGCGCCAGCAGCTTGGGCGGGGGGTCGAACACCGGGGAGCTGTTTTTT. Its translation is CASSLGGGSNTGELFF.

The V and J genes are TRBV7-9 and TRBJ2-1; perhaps TRBD2 as D (5 bases). The CDR3 loop spans 15 amino acids. CDR1 is SEHNR, CDR2 FQNEAQ, per germline (reference sequence). V was clipped by 7 bases and J by 0 bases, with 13 bases between them. The CDR3 reads CASKFTGNSYNEQFF. The CDR3 DNA reads as TGTGCCAGCAAATTTACGGGAAACTCCTACAATGAGCAGTTCTTC.

This rearrangement joins TRBV28 to TRBJ2-3; 10 bases align to TRBD2. Trimming took 3 bases from V and 10 from J; bases not matched to a gene: 10. Germline V CDR1 and CDR2: MDHEN, SYDVKM. This CDR3 spans 15 amino acids. CDR3 bases: TGTGCCAGCAGTTTGAGCGGGACTAGCGACCGGGCGCAGTATTTT. Amino acid sequence: CASSLSGTSDRAQYF. Based on the CDR3 plus reference TRBV28 and TRBJ2-3, the full variable domain is DVKVTQSSRYLVKRTGEKVFLECVQDMDHENMFWYRQDPGLGLRLIYFSYDVKMKEKGDIPEGYSVSREKKERFSLILESASTNQTSMYLCASSLSGTSDRAQYFGPGTRLTVL.

The chain couples TRBV27 to TRBJ2-7; the D gene is possibly TRBD1 (6 bases). CDR3 length equals 17 residues. Germline CDR1 MNHEY, CDR2 SMNVEV (reference sequence). V was cut by 5 bases and J by 3 bases, with 23 bases left in between. CDR3 in DNA: TGTGCCAGCAGTCTAGGGGACAACTATAATCTTAACTACGAGCAGTACTTC. Translation gives CASSLGDNYNLNYEQYF.

A word on this clone: Other DNA sequences in this sample translate to the same CDR3. V usage is TRBV27 and J usage is TRBJ2-1, with 9 bases lining up with TRBD2. The germline CDR1 and CDR2 sequences are MNHEY and SMNVEV (reference sequence). V shed 0 bases and J 1 base; nucleotides not matched to a gene: 1. This CDR3 comprises 16 residues. In DNA, the CDR3 is TGTGCCAGCAGTTTATCTGCGGGAGGGTCCTACAATGAGCAGTTCTTC. Translated, it gives CASSLSAGGSYNEQFF.

The chain joins TRBV6-1 to TRBJ2-3; D possibly corresponds to TRBD2 (6 bases). Trimming removed 4 bases from V and 5 bases from J, with 22 bases in between. This CDR3 is 17 amino acids long. Germline V gene sequence: CDR1 MNHNS, CDR2 SASEGT. CDR3 sequence (DNA): TGTGCCAGCAGTGCGACTCGGGACCGCGGCGGGAAAGATACGCAGTATTTT. Its translation is CASSATRDRGGKDTQYF.

To note about this clone: At one end the junction does not follow the germline gene, possibly because of a read error. The gene calls are TRBV5-5 and TRBJ2-3, with 10 positions matching TRBD2. Looked up from germline, CDR1 is SGHKS and CDR2 is YYEKEE (reference sequence). This CDR3 comprises 18 residues. CDR3 sequence: CASSLETSGKGYTYTQYF. CDR3 in DNA: TGTGCCAGCAGCTTGGAAACTAGCGGGAAGGGGTACACATATACGCAGTATTTT.

V usage is TRBV7-6 and J usage is TRBJ2-3; 8 nucleotides match TRBD2. From germline, CDR1 is SGHVS and CDR2 FNYEAQ. V shed 1 base, J shed 7 bases, and the junction held 10 bases outside the gene matches. The CDR3 contains 16 residues. CDR3 sequence reads: CASSLVSSGDLNTQYF. The DNA for the CDR3 is TGTGCCAGCAGCTTAGTCAGTAGCGGGGACCTGAATACGCAGTATTTT.

This clone was counted only a few times. The chain couples TRBV28 to TRBJ1-1, with 10 positions matching TRBD1. Trimming at V came to 10 bases and at J to 5 bases, leaving 7 bases not matched to a gene. The CDR3 spans 13 residues. In germline, CDR1 is MDHEN, CDR2 SYDVKM. CDR3 sequence: CAIMDRGETEAFF. CDR3 nucleotides: TGTGCCATCATGGACAGGGGGGAAACTGAAGCTTTCTTT.

The J gene is TRBJ2-7, the V gene TRBV7-9; tentative D call: TRBD2 (5 bases). Germline CDR1 is SEHNR and CDR2 is FQNEAQ (reference sequence). V lost 5 bases and J 0 bases, leaving 17 bases between the germline ends. The CDR3 has 16 amino acids. The CDR3 is CASSLSTSGNSYEQYF. As DNA, the CDR3 is TGTGCCAGCAGCCTTTCTACATCCGGGAACTCCTACGAGCAGTACTTC.

The V gene is TRBV28, the J gene TRBJ2-7; D remains unclear. Trimming shortened V by 3 bases and J by 1 base, and 7 bases separated the two germline ends. The CDR3 has 13 residues. CDR1 is MDHEN, CDR2 SYDVKM, per germline. The CDR3 spells CASSFVTSYEQYF. The CDR3 nucleotides read TGTGCCAGCAGTTTTGTTACATCCTACGAGCAGTACTTC.

This chain connects TRBV6-6 to TRBJ2-1, with 12 bases fitting TRBD1. Germline CDR1 is MNHNY and CDR2 is SVGAGI (reference sequence). The CDR3 has 16 residues. J gave up 3 bases and V 6 bases, and 6 bases lay outside the gene matches. The CDR3 region is CASRKGQGAGYNEQFF. The CDR3 nucleotides read TGTGCCAGCAGGAAGGGACAGGGGGCCGGCTACAATGAGCAGTTCTTC.

The chain has TRBV4-2 and TRBJ2-2; 11 nucleotides agree with TRBD2. The CDR3 has 20 residues. Germline V lookup: CDR1 LGHNA, CDR2 YNFKEQ. V lost 0 bases, J lost 5 bases, and 14 bases stayed unmatched. The CDR3 spells CASSQESLAGGWGRTGELFF. The CDR3 DNA reads TGTGCCAGCAGCCAAGAATCCTTAGCGGGAGGGTGGGGTCGGACCGGGGAGCTGTTTTTT.

A note on this clone: Other DNA sequences in this specimen translate into the identical CDR3. The V and J genes are TRBV5-6 and TRBJ1-2; D perhaps matches TRBD1 (5 bases). The CDR3 consists of 16 residues. Per the germline V gene, CDR1 is SGHDT and CDR2 is YYEEEE. Trimming removed 4 bases at V and 2 bases at J, with 18 bases between. The DNA of the CDR3 is TGTGCCAGCAGCGCCCTAGGACACGACCTCAACTATGGCTACACCTTC. Translating it yields CASSALGHDLNYGYTF.

The chain is built from TRBV6-5 and TRBJ1-1; maybe TRBD1 (5 bases). Per germline, CDR1 MNHEY and CDR2 SVGAGI. V was cut by 6 bases and J by 3 bases, with 11 bases left in between. There are 13 residues in the CDR3. The CDR3 protein is CASRNHRYTEAFF. The CDR3 DNA reads TGTGCCAGCAGAAACCACAGGTACACTGAAGCTTTCTTT.

V and J are TRBV28 and TRBJ2-1, with 8 bases that match TRBD1. This CDR3 has 15 amino acids. With 6 bases clipped from V and 4 bases from J, the junction kept 8 bases outside the gene matches. Germline assignment: CDR1 MDHEN and CDR2 SYDVKM. The CDR3 reads CASSIGGQGYNEQFF. In DNA, the CDR3 is TGTGCCAGCAGCATAGGAGGACAGGGATACAATGAGCAGTTCTTC.

The CDR3 DNA reads as TGCGCCAGCAGCACGTCTGGGGCGGGGGAGACCCAGTACTTC. Its translation: CASSTSGAGETQYF. J is TRBJ2-5 and V is TRBV5-1; D might be TRBD2 (6 bases). Germline V gene data show CDR1 as SGHRS and CDR2 as YFSETQ. This CDR3 comprises 14 residues. V dropped 4 bases and J dropped 5 bases, with 15 bases sitting between them.

The chain has TRBV30 and TRBJ2-1; D is undetermined. Trimming took 0 bases from V and 7 from J, leaving 7 bases between them. CDR3 size: 12 residues. CDR1 is GTSNPN, CDR2 SVGIG, per germline (reference sequence). The CDR3 protein is CAWSVFRNEQFF. CDR3 coding DNA: TGTGCCTGGAGTGTATTTCGGAATGAGCAGTTCTTC. Full variable domain (missing parts from reference TRBV30 and TRBJ2-1): SQTIHQWPATLVQPVGSPLSLECTVEGTSNPNLYWYRQAAGRGLQLLFYSVGIGQISSEVPQNLSASRPQDRQFILSSKKLLLSDSGFYLCAWSVFRNEQFFGPGTRLTVL.

This chain links TRBV2 with TRBJ1-2, with 7 bases aligning to TRBD1. CDR1 and CDR2 (germline): SNHLY, FYNNEI. The CDR3 spans 14 residues. V shed 6 bases and J 8 bases; nucleotides not matched to a gene: 12. In DNA, the CDR3 is TGTGCCAGCAGCGACCTTCGGGACAGAAGCGGCTACACCTTC. This encodes CASSDLRDRSGYTF.

The rearrangement links TRBV11-2 to TRBJ2-5; 9 bases line up with TRBD2. The CDR3 extends over 15 amino acids. V lost 7 bases and J lost 5; bases outside the gene matches: 11. Germline loops: CDR1 SGHAT, CDR2 FQNNGV. The CDR3 DNA reads as TGTGCCAGCATTCTAGGGAGCGGGAGGAGGGAGACCCAGTACTTC. Translated, it gives CASILGSGRRETQYF. Together with reference TRBV11-2 and TRBJ2-5, the CDR3 gives the full variable domain: EAGVAQSPRYKIIEKRQSVAFWCNPISGHATLYWYQQILGQGPKLLIQFQNNGVVDDSQLPKDRFSAERLKGVDSTLKIQPAKLEDSAVYLCASILGSGRRETQYFGPGTRLLVL.

This rearrangement joins TRBV7-3 to TRBJ2-7; 10 positions match TRBD1. The CDR3 runs to 15 residues. Germline V gene lookup returns CDR1 SGHTA and CDR2 FQGTGA. V shed 2 bases, J shed 3 bases, and the junction held 4 bases outside the gene matches. In DNA form, the CDR3 reads TGTGCCAGCAGCTTAGAGGGACAGGGGTACTACGAGCAGTACTTC. This gives the protein CASSLEGQGYYEQYF.

The gene calls are TRBV11-3 and TRBJ1-2, with 10 bases that match TRBD1. The length of the CDR3 is 17 residues. Germline CDR1 is SGHNT and CDR2 is YENEEA. With V trimmed by 1 base and J by 2 bases, 7 bases remained unmatched. As DNA, the CDR3 is TGTGCCAGCAGCTTAGGGGACAGGGGAAGCCCCAACTATGGCTACACCTTC. Translated: CASSLGDRGSPNYGYTF.

The V and J genes are TRBV27 and TRBJ2-6, with TRBD2 as a possible D gene (6 bases). The germline CDR1 and CDR2 sequences are MNHEY and SMNVEV (reference sequence). The germline V and J ends were trimmed by 6 bases and 1 base, with 10 bases remaining between them. The CDR3 has 15 residues. This CDR3 is CASSRSGSGANVLTF. The CDR3 coding sequence is TGTGCCAGCAGCCGGAGCGGGTCTGGGGCCAACGTCCTGACTTTC.

CDR3 nucleotide sequence: TGTGCCAGCAGCCAAGATATGGGGGGCGAGCAGTACTTC. Residues: CASSQDMGGEQYF. The V and J genes are TRBV14 and TRBJ2-7; D is possibly TRBD2 (6 bases). The V and J ends lost 0 bases and 6 bases respectively, with 9 bases between them. The germline V gene has CDR1 SGHDN and CDR2 FVKESK. This CDR3 region has 13 residues.

V gene TRBV29-1 combines with J gene TRBJ1-1, with a weak D call TRBD1 (5 bases). V lost 7 bases and J lost 2, with 14 bases in between. This CDR3 spans 13 amino acids. Germline V gene lookup returns CDR1 SQVTM and CDR2 ANQGSEA. CDR3 bases: TGCAGCGGCGACAGTTATGGCAACACTGAAGCTTTCTTT. Translation: CSGDSYGNTEAFF.

The gene calls are TRBV2 and TRBJ1-2; D is unresolved. The germline V gene encodes CDR1 SNHLY and CDR2 FYNNEI. The CDR3 runs 18 residues. Trimming pared 6 bases from V and 5 bases from J, leaving 28 bases between. The CDR3 reads CASRELKTTLGIPYGYTF. As DNA, the CDR3 is TGTGCCAGCAGGGAACTTAAGACGACACTCGGGATACCGTATGGCTACACCTTC.

This clone occurred once. The chain recombines TRBV6-4 with TRBJ2-2; no reliable D call. Germline V gene data show CDR1 as MRHNA and CDR2 as SNTAGT. V lost 3 bases and J lost 2, with 7 bases in between. This CDR3 contains 14 residues. DNA of the CDR3: TGTGCCAGCAGTGAGGCCCTTAACACCGGGGAGCTGTTTTTT. Translated: CASSEALNTGELFF.

The chain combines TRBV5-1 with TRBJ1-6; D not certain. CDR3 size: 13 residues. Trimming pared 3 bases from V and 10 bases from J, leaving 11 bases between. Germline CDR1 SGHRS, CDR2 YFSETQ. The CDR3 coding sequence is TGCGCCAGCAGCTCAGCGGGGTACTCACCCCTCCACTTT. Protein sequence: CASSSAGYSPLHF.